The next 30 T cell receptor beta chains were all read from a single sample in a study of identical twins. TCRdb re-derived calls from the 5' RACE reads in MiXCR, one entry per CDR3 protein. The sample lists hundreds of thousands of distinct CDR3 sequences; 10% to 15% were seen once. These data were likewise used in another study, on yellow fever vaccine responses in identical twins.

The sequenced sample was PBMCs. These receptor sequences come from a woman aged 18-29 years in good health.

There are a few counts of this clonotype. The J gene is TRBJ2-3, the V gene TRBV10-3; 9 nucleotides align to TRBD2. The V gene's germline CDR1 is ENHRY and CDR2 SYGVKD. Losses at the gene ends were 10 bases for V and 0 bases for J; bases not matched to a gene: 8. This CDR3 has 15 residues. The CDR3 nucleotides are TGTGCCACTATAGCGGGAGTCCCTAGCACAGATACGCAGTATTTT. This gives the protein CATIAGVPSTDTQYF.

This rearrangement joins TRBV12-3 or TRBV12-4 to TRBJ2-2; D could derive from TRBD1 or TRBD2 (5 bases each). This CDR3 comprises 13 residues. V was shortened by 3 bases and J by 7 bases, with 9 bases between the two germline ends. The CDR3 region is CASSLRGDGELFF. The CDR3 region has the DNA TGTGCCAGCAGTTTGAGGGGAGACGGGGAGCTGTTTTTT.

The V gene is TRBV20-1, the J gene TRBJ2-1; weak D call: TRBD2 (6 bases). Between the trimmed V and J ends, which lost 6 bases and 1 base, there was a span of 25 bases. The CDR3 runs 18 residues. Germline-derived CDR1 and CDR2 are DFQATT and SNEGSKA (reference sequence). CDR3 bases: TGCAGTGCCAGCCCCAGACTACAACCAGGAGGGTCCTACAATGAGCAGTTCTTC. Protein product: CSASPRLQPGGSYNEQFF.

The chain combines TRBV11-2 with TRBJ2-3; 7 bases line up with TRBD1. The V gene end was trimmed by 5 bases and the J gene end by 4 bases; junction bases not matched to a gene: 12. In germline, CDR1 is SGHAT, CDR2 FQNNGV. The CDR3 sequence is 16 residues long. The chain's CDR3 is CASSTGRGLLADTQYF. In DNA, the CDR3 is TGTGCCAGCAGCACGGGTAGGGGGCTTCTTGCAGATACGCAGTATTTT.

This clonotype was detected a few times. The chain has TRBV6-1 and TRBJ2-7, with TRBD2 as a possible D gene (6 bases). V shed 7 bases and J shed 6 bases, with 19 bases lying between them. The CDR3 has 14 residues. From germline, CDR1 is MNHNS and CDR2 SASEGT. CDR3 in amino acids: CASKDGGGLREQYF. The DNA of the CDR3 is TGTGCCAGCAAGGACGGTGGAGGACTACGCGAGCAGTACTTC.

This clonotype occurred a few times. This chain uses TRBV9 with TRBJ2-2, with D possibly TRBD2 on 6 matching bases. Trimming took off 0 bases at V and 1 base at J, with 16 bases between the two ends. The CDR3 sequence is 18 residues long. Germline loops: CDR1 SGDLS, CDR2 YYNGEE. Here the CDR3 DNA reads TGTGCCAGCAGCGTAGGACCCGTAGGAGCGGGGAACACCGGGGAGCTGTTTTTT. Encoded protein: CASSVGPVGAGNTGELFF.

This clonotype came up a few times. J is TRBJ2-5 and V is TRBV4-1, with TRBD1 matching 8 bases. The CDR3 runs 14 residues. Germline V gene sequence: CDR1 MGHRA, CDR2 YSYEKL. Trimming at V came to 6 bases and at J to 3 bases, leaving 6 bases not matched to a gene. This chain's CDR3 is CASRRTGNEETQYF. The CDR3, as DNA: TGCGCCAGCAGACGGACAGGGAATGAAGAGACCCAGTACTTC.

This clonotype has just a few counts. The CDR3 protein is CASSQQGAPTYEQYF. DNA of the CDR3: TGTGCCAGCAGTCAACAGGGGGCGCCGACCTACGAGCAGTACTTC. V and J are TRBV27 and TRBJ2-7, with TRBD1 matching 9 bases. Germline V gene sequence: CDR1 MNHEY, CDR2 SMNVEV (reference sequence). The CDR3 length is 15 residues. Trimming took 5 bases from V and 2 from J; bases not matched to a gene: 7.

This clonotype came up many times. The chain uses TRBV28 and TRBJ2-7; TRBD2 aligns across 8 bases. The germline V gene has CDR1 MDHEN and CDR2 SYDVKM. The CDR3 totals 14 residues. The J segment lost 1 base and the V segment lost 4 bases, leaving 3 bases of the junction unmatched. The CDR3 DNA is TGTGCCAGCAGTTGGGGGACTAGATCCTACGAGCAGTACTTC. Protein: CASSWGTRSYEQYF.

Only a few counts were recorded for this clonotype. The chain couples TRBV5-6 to TRBJ1-6; D is unresolved. V lost 4 bases and J lost 1, with 6 bases in between. Germline CDR1 is SGHDT and CDR2 is YYEEEE. This CDR3 is 14 amino acids long. The CDR3 loop reads CASSHDSYNSPLHF. The CDR3 nucleotides read TGTGCCAGCAGCCACGATTCCTATAATTCACCCCTCCACTTT.

This clonotype occurred a few times. The V gene is TRBV28, the J gene TRBJ2-1, with 7 bases lining up with TRBD1. Trimming removed 4 bases from V and 5 bases from J; junction bases left unmatched: 8. CDR1 is MDHEN, CDR2 SYDVKM, per germline. The CDR3 runs 15 residues. The CDR3 bases are TGTGCCAGCAGTTCACTCCGGACAGGTAACAATGAGCAGTTCTTC. It encodes CASSSLRTGNNEQFF.

V and J are TRBV5-1 and TRBJ2-7; D is possibly TRBD1 (6 bases). The germline V gene has CDR1 SGHRS and CDR2 YFSETQ. The CDR3 spans 16 residues. V lost 0 bases and J lost 0, with 13 bases in between. The CDR3 here is CASSLALTGSSYEQYF. CDR3 coding DNA: TGCGCCAGCAGCTTGGCCCTAACAGGGAGCTCCTACGAGCAGTACTTC. Full variable domain (rest looked up from reference TRBV5-1 and TRBJ2-7): KAGVTQTPRYLIKTRGQQVTLSCSPISGHRSVSWYQQTPGQGLQFLFEYFSETQRNKGNFPGRFSGRQFSNSRSEMNVSTLELGDSALYLCASSLALTGSSYEQYFGPGTRLTVT.

This clonotype was counted between two and nine times. The gene calls are TRBV4-2 and TRBJ2-1; possibly TRBD1 or TRBD2 for D (5 bases each). Germline-derived CDR1 and CDR2 are LGHNA and YNFKEQ. The V end lost 0 bases, the J end lost 7 bases, and 16 bases lay between the germline ends. The length of the CDR3 is 16 residues. The CDR3 bases are TGTGCCAGCAGCCAAGATCTCGTCCAGGGAGAGAATGAGCAGTTCTTC. Amino acid sequence: CASSQDLVQGENEQFF.

The sample holds many counts of this clonotype. CDR3 sequence: CASRTTGVSPEAFF. CDR3 nucleotides: TGTGCCAGCAGAACGACAGGGGTCTCCCCTGAAGCTTTCTTT. The J gene is TRBJ1-1, the V gene TRBV12-3 or TRBV12-4; 8 nucleotides agree with TRBD1. The CDR3 runs to 14 residues. With V trimmed by 6 bases and J by 6 bases, 9 bases remained unmatched.

In its sample, this clonotype was seen many times. The CDR3 DNA reads as TGTGCCAGCAGCTTAGGTGCCAGGGGGTATGGAAACACCATATATTTT. It encodes CASSLGARGYGNTIYF. The chain is built from TRBV7-2 and TRBJ1-3; the match to TRBD1 covers 7 bases. The V segment lost 1 base and the J segment 3 bases; nucleotides outside the gene matches: 6. Germline CDR1 SGHTA, CDR2 FQGNSA. The CDR3 contains 16 residues.

This clonotype appeared a few times. The rearrangement joins TRBV20-1 to TRBJ2-3; 8 bases fit TRBD1. Looked up from germline, CDR1 is DFQATT and CDR2 is SNEGSKA (reference sequence). This CDR3 comprises 14 residues. The CDR3, as DNA: TGCAGCCCCTCCCCCAGGGGGCGAAGGGATACGCAGTATTTT. It codes for CSPSPRGRRDTQYF.

This clonotype was detected only a few times. The chain couples TRBV6-5 to TRBJ1-4; D gene unclear. The CDR3 is 14 amino acids. CDR1 and CDR2 from the germline V gene are MNHEY and SVGAGI. V gave up 4 bases and J gave up 10 bases, with 16 bases separating them. This chain's CDR3 is CASSLSPFRGKLFF. The DNA of the CDR3 is TGTGCCAGCAGTTTATCCCCGTTTCGAGGAAAACTGTTTTTT.

This clonotype was seen more than once but under ten times. The rearrangement joins TRBV9 to TRBJ2-5; 8 bases line up with TRBD1. In germline, CDR1 is SGDLS, CDR2 YYNGEE. The junction had 12 bases not matched to a gene; V was cut back by 6 bases and J by 5 bases. The CDR3 is 15 amino acids. The CDR3, as DNA: TGTGCCAGCACCCTCGGGCAGGGGGCCGGGGAGACCCAGTACTTC. This translates into CASTLGQGAGETQYF.

The J gene is TRBJ1-1, the V gene TRBV20-1; 8 bases agree with TRBD1. The CDR3 extends over 15 amino acids. In germline, CDR1 is DFQATT, CDR2 SNEGSKA (reference sequence). J was trimmed by 0 bases and V by 2 bases; bases with no gene match: 5. In DNA, the CDR3 is TGCAGTGCTAGAACAGGGGGGAACATGAACACTGAAGCTTTCTTT. It codes for CSARTGGNMNTEAFF.

This clonotype was observed a few times. The chain joins TRBV5-1 to TRBJ2-6, with 12 positions matching TRBD1. Germline lookup yields CDR1 SGHRS and CDR2 YFSETQ. The length of the CDR3 is 19 residues. The V and J ends lost 2 bases and 3 bases, in that order; junction bases with no gene match: 9. The chain's CDR3 is CASSFRDRGLAFGANVLTF. The CDR3 DNA reads TGCGCCAGCAGCTTCCGGGACAGGGGGCTCGCGTTTGGGGCCAACGTCCTGACTTTC. The variable domain in full, completed from reference TRBV5-1 and TRBJ2-6, reads KAGVTQTPRYLIKTRGQQVTLSCSPISGHRSVSWYQQTPGQGLQFLFEYFSETQRNKGNFPGRFSGRQFSNSRSEMNVSTLELGDSALYLCASSFRDRGLAFGANVLTFGAGSRLTVL.

The V call is TRBV28, the J call TRBJ2-5, with D unresolved. The CDR3 consists of 13 residues. The germline gives CDR1 MDHEN, CDR2 SYDVKM. Trimming took off 6 bases at V and 5 bases at J, with 13 bases between the two ends. CDR3 in DNA: TGTGCCAGCAGCACAAGGTTGCGGGAGACCCAGTACTTC. The encoded protein is CASSTRLRETQYF.

For the CDR3, the DNA is TGTGCCATCAGTGTTCAGGGGTACTCTGGAAACACCATATATTTT. Protein sequence: CAISVQGYSGNTIYF. This chain uses TRBV10-3 with TRBJ1-3; D possibly corresponds to TRBD1 (6 bases). CDR3 length: 15 amino acids. CDR1 is ENHRY and CDR2 is SYGVKD in the germline V gene. Trimming left V 4 bases short and J 0 bases short, with 10 bases between.

This clonotype was observed once. The V call is TRBV20-1, the J call TRBJ2-7; possibly TRBD1 or TRBD2 for D (5 bases each). CDR3 length equals 14 residues. Germline assignment: CDR1 DFQATT and CDR2 SNEGSKA (reference sequence). V shed 5 bases and J shed 2 bases, with 16 bases lying between them. CDR3 in DNA: TGCAGTGCTTCCGTTCAAGGGGACCCCTACGAGCAGTACGTC. It is translated as CSASVQGDPYEQYV.

This clonotype came up a few times. The J gene is TRBJ1-1, the V gene TRBV29-1; D gene unclear. Germline V gives CDR1 SQVTM, CDR2 ANQGSEA. CDR3 length equals 16 residues. V gave up 0 bases and J gave up 1 base, with 15 bases separating them. This CDR3 is CSVEDRGQMANTEAFF. DNA for the CDR3: TGCAGCGTTGAAGATCGCGGCCAAATGGCGAACACTGAAGCTTTCTTT.

The rearrangement uses TRBV7-8 and TRBJ2-1; 7 bases align to TRBD2. Germline V gene data show CDR1 as SGHVS and CDR2 as FQNEAQ. The CDR3 is 14 amino acids. Trimming took 5 bases from V and 5 from J; bases not matched to a gene: 6. The CDR3 here is CASSPLAPNNEQFF. The CDR3 DNA sequence: TGTGCCAGCAGCCCACTAGCGCCGAACAATGAGCAGTTCTTC.

The V gene is TRBV28, the J gene TRBJ2-1, with D maybe TRBD1 (6 bases). CDR1 and CDR2 from the germline V gene are MDHEN and SYDVKM. The CDR3 spans 14 residues. The V gene lost 7 bases and the J gene lost 4 bases, with 14 bases spanning the gap. The CDR3 nucleotides are TGTGCCAGCACCCTAAGGACAGATTACAATGAGCAGTTCTTC. Its translation: CASTLRTDYNEQFF.

The chain combines TRBV24-1 with TRBJ2-1, with TRBD2 matching over 9 bases. Germline V CDR1 and CDR2: KGHDR, SFDVKD. The CDR3 runs to 15 residues. Germline trimming cut 9 bases from V and 3 bases from J; bases unmatched to any gene: 8. CDR3 region: CATADGRGGYNEQFF. The CDR3 DNA follows: TGTGCCACCGCCGATGGGCGGGGGGGCTACAATGAGCAGTTCTTC.

This clonotype came up many times. V gene TRBV5-1 combines with J gene TRBJ2-1, with D possibly being TRBD2 (6 bases). CDR1 is SGHRS, CDR2 YFSETQ, per germline. This CDR3 region has 13 residues. The ends were cut back, 5 bases at V and 6 bases at J, with 12 bases in the middle. DNA of the CDR3: TGCGCCAGCAGACCGACTAGTTCCAATGAGCAGTTCTTC. Protein sequence: CASRPTSSNEQFF.

The rearrangement joins TRBV6-1 to TRBJ2-3, with 8 bases that match TRBD2. The trim removed 3 bases at V and 6 bases at J, leaving 8 bases unmatched. This CDR3 comprises 15 residues. Germline V gene lookup returns CDR1 MNHNS and CDR2 SASEGT. CDR3 DNA: TGTGCCAGCAGTGACCCGGGGGGGCCTGCCGATACGCAGTATTTT. It is translated as CASSDPGGPADTQYF.

This rearrangement joins TRBV20-1 to TRBJ2-1; D not resolved. With 3 bases removed from V and 1 base from J, the gap between germline ends came to 13 bases. This CDR3 spans 15 amino acids. Germline assignment: CDR1 DFQATT and CDR2 SNEGSKA (reference sequence). As DNA, the CDR3 is TGCAGTGCTAGTCTCGGATCCCAATCCTACAATGAGCAGTTCTTC. Encoded protein: CSASLGSQSYNEQFF.